Listed below are T cell receptor beta chains from one sample, sequenced in a study of blood T cells in healthy people across ages. TCRdb redid the calling of the 5' RACE reads with MiXCR, one entry per CDR3 protein. The sample comprises about 570,000 distinct CDR3 sequences, roughly a quarter of which are singletons, and 3.6% rests with the top ten. This sample was also put to use in a study of T cells of mothers and their children.

The sequenced material came from blood. The receptors were sampled from a boy younger than 10 in good health. CDR3s include the opening cysteine and the closing phenylalanine or tryptophan. A D gene is named only where the DNA matches it firmly. Size values are once, few and many counts, or a class for expanded clones, and some rows have none.

size: NA
J: TRBJ1-1
D: NA
V: TRBV7-2
DNA: TGTGCCAGCAGCTTAAATTTGGGTCCCACTGAAGCTTTCTTT
CDR3: CASSLNLGPTEAFF

size: few
J: TRBJ2-3
D: NA
V: TRBV29-1
DNA: TGCAGCGTTCAGGGCGGGTATTTT
CDR3: CSVQGGYF

size: NA
J: TRBJ1-1
D: NA
V: TRBV9
DNA: TGTGCCAGCAGCTTCCGGGACGGACAGAACACTGAAGCTTTCTTT
CDR3: CASSFRDGQNTEAFF

size: NA
J: TRBJ2-5
D: TRBD2
V: TRBV14
DNA: TGTGCCAGCAGCCAAGAGCCCGCTCTAGCTGGACTAGCGCTAAAGACCCAGTACTTC
CDR3: CASSQEPALAGLALKTQYF

size: NA
J: TRBJ2-7
D: NA
V: TRBV7-3
DNA: TGTGCCAGCTTCAACGAGCAGGGGCAATGCGAGCAGTACTTC
CDR3: CASFNEQGQCEQYF

size: NA
J: TRBJ2-7
D: NA
V: TRBV7-9
DNA: TGTGCCAGCAGCTACGTGGCCTACGAGCAGTACTTC
CDR3: CASSYVAYEQYF

size: NA
J: TRBJ2-7
D: TRBD1
V: TRBV20-1
DNA: TGCAGTGCTAGAGATAGGACAGGCTACGAGCAGTACTTC
CDR3: CSARDRTGYEQYF

size: NA
J: TRBJ2-3
D: TRBD2
V: TRBV9
DNA: TGTGCCAGCAGCGTAGACCCTAGCGGGGGGGCAGGTACGCAGTATTTT
CDR3: CASSVDPSGGAGTQYF

size: NA
J: TRBJ1-1
D: NA
V: TRBV4-3
DNA: TGCGCCAGCAGCCAAGATACCGGGACGGGTGCTGTAGCTTTCTTT
CDR3: CASSQDTGTGAVAFF

size: many
J: TRBJ2-5
D: NA
V: TRBV9
DNA: TGTGCCAGCAGCGAGGGACAAATCCAAGAGACCCAGTACTTC
CDR3: CASSEGQIQETQYF